Listed below are T cell receptor beta chains from one sample, sequenced in a study of blood T cell repertoires in COVID-19. Method: immunoSEQ multiplex PCR; TCRdb's copy keeps in-frame clones and lacks some. The sample lists roughly 230,000 clones; 65% to 90% were seen once. The sample comprised peripheral blood. These receptors all stem from a woman between 45 and 65 years old with acute or convalescent COVID-19. CDR3s include the opening cysteine and the closing phenylalanine or tryptophan. The D gene is left open where the match is weak. Rows may omit the clone size; those that give it use once, few, many or a size class.

D	size	V	J	CDR3	DNA
TRBD1	-	TRBV25-1	TRBJ2-2	CASRRDRGLTGELFF	TGTGCCAGCCGGCGAGACAGGGGTCTTACCGGGGAGCTGTTTTTT
-	-	TRBV18	TRBJ1-2	CASSPDRARGYTF	TGTGCCAGCTCACCGGACAGAGCCCGAGGCTACACCTTC
TRBD1	-	TRBV28	TRBJ1-5	CASNEVTGTQPQHF	TGTGCCAGCAACGAAGTGACAGGGACACAGCCCCAGCATTTT
-	-	TRBV18	TRBJ2-1	CASWEGQSSYNEQFF	TGTGCCAGCTGGGAAGGACAGAGCTCCTACAATGAGCAGTTCTTC
-	-	TRBV24-1	TRBJ1-2	CATSDPRELNYGYTF	TGTGCCACCAGTGATCCCCGGGAGCTAAACTATGGCTACACCTTC
-	few	TRBV5-4	TRBJ2-2	CASSWLDRNTGELFF	TGTGCCAGCAGCTGGTTGGACAGGAACACCGGGGAGCTGTTTTTT
TRBD2	-	TRBV7-9	TRBJ2-1	CASSLPTSGGAVGNEQFF	TGTGCCAGCAGCTTACCGACTAGCGGGGGGGCGGTCGGGAATGAGCAGTTCTTC
-	few	TRBV7-2	TRBJ1-2	CASCRDTSNYGYTF	TGTGCCAGTTGCCGGGACACTTCTAACTATGGCTACACCTTC
-	-	TRBV28	TRBJ2-7	CASSLGQTYEQYF	TGCGCCAGCAGTTTGGGACAAACCTACGAGCAGTACTTC
TRBD1	-	TRBV9	TRBJ2-1	CASSAPGQGSGEQFF	TGTGCCAGCAGCGCCCCGGGACAGGGATCTGGTGAGCAGTTCTTC
-	-	TRBV4-1	TRBJ1-1	CASSQVAGGAFF	TGCGCCAGCAGCCAAGTGGCAGGAGGAGCTTTCTTT
-	-	TRBV28	TRBJ1-6	CASTLAGNNSPLHF	TGTGCCAGCACCCTGGCAGGAAATAATTCACCCCTCCACTTT
-	-	TRBV9	TRBJ1-4	CASSGTRAVEKLFF	TGTGCCAGCAGCGGGACACGGGCGGTTGAAAAACTGTTTTTT
-	-	TRBV10-1	TRBJ2-7	CASSEGHLMQQYF	TGCGCCAGCAGTGAGGGACACCTCATGCAGCAGTACTTC
-	-	TRBV11-3	TRBJ1-2	CASSLDPLGGGYTF	TGTGCCAGCAGCTTAGATCCTCTGGGAGGCGGCTACACCTTC
-	medium-sized	TRBV27	TRBJ1-4	CASSASGMANEKLFF	TGTGCCAGCAGTGCATCAGGGATGGCTAATGAAAAACTGTTTTTT
TRBD1	-	TRBV4-1	TRBJ2-5	CASSQGQGVETQYF	TGCGCCAGCAGCCAGGGACAGGGAGTGGAGACCCAGTACTTC
-	few	TRBV6-1	TRBJ1-2	CASSETMASTF	TGTGCCAGCAGTGAAACAATGGCTTCCACCTTC
-	-	TRBV19	TRBJ1-2	CASSIDRSEGNYGYTF	TGTGCCAGTAGTATAGATCGCTCGGAGGGTAACTATGGCTACACCTTC
-	once	TRBV6-6	TRBJ1-5	CASSGGFGNQPQHF	TGTGCCAGCTCTGGGGGGTTCGGCAATCAGCCCCAGCATTTT
-	few	TRBV6-1	TRBJ1-1	CASSDTIRAFF	TGTGCCAGCAGTGACACGATTAGAGCTTTCTTT
-	-	TRBV6-6	TRBJ1-2	CAVGTTINYGYTF	TGTGCCGTCGGGACAACTATTAACTATGGCTACACCTTC
-	-	TRBV2	TRBJ1-6	CASTGGPNSPLHF	TGTGCCAGCACCGGAGGGCCGAATTCACCCCTCCACTTT
TRBD2	-	TRBV24-1	TRBJ2-5	CATSALGVAGVEETQYF	TGTGCCACCAGTGCCTTGGGAGTAGCGGGAGTGGAAGAGACCCAGTACTTC
TRBD1	-	TRBV5-4	TRBJ2-1	CASSPRQGANEQFF	TGTGCCAGCAGCCCCCGACAGGGGGCAAATGAGCAGTTCTTC
-	-	TRBV28	TRBJ1-6	CASSLQGRANSPLHF	TGTGCCAGCAGTTTACAGGGGAGGGCTAATTCACCCCTCCACTTT
-	-	TRBV28	TRBJ1-4	CASRTGGGNNEKLFF	TGTGCCAGCAGGACGGGTGGGGGGAATAATGAAAAACTGTTTTTT
TRBD1	-	TRBV4-1	TRBJ2-7	CASSQQTRDRGQYF	TGCGCCAGCAGCCAACAGACCCGGGACAGGGGACAGTACTTC
TRBD2	-	TRBV30	TRBJ2-5	CAWAGTSGSLYQETQYF	TGTGCCTGGGCTGGGACTAGCGGGAGCCTCTACCAAGAGACCCAGTACTTC
TRBD1	-	TRBV19	TRBJ1-5	CASGGQGNQPQHF	TGTGCCAGTGGAGGACAGGGAAATCAGCCCCAGCATTTT
-	-	TRBV7-9	TRBJ1-1	CASSLGQLNTEAFF	TGTGCCAGCAGCTTAGGACAGCTGAACACTGAAGCTTTCTTT
-	-	TRBV5-1	TRBJ1-1	CASSYRETEAFF	TGCGCCAGCAGCTACCGGGAAACTGAAGCTTTCTTT
TRBD1	-	TRBV11-3	TRBJ2-1	CASSPRDRANEQFF	TGTGCCAGCAGTCCCCGGGACAGGGCCAATGAGCAGTTCTTC
-	-	TRBV29-1	TRBJ2-6	CSVGLSGANVLTF	TGCAGCGTCGGACTTTCTGGGGCCAACGTCCTGACTTTC
-	-	TRBV30	TRBJ2-3	CAWRGRVDTDTQYF	TGTGCCTGGAGGGGCAGGGTAGATACAGATACGCAGTATTTT
-	once	TRBV3-1/TRBV3-2	TRBJ2-3	CASSQDLTSTDTQYF	TGTGCCAGCAGCCAAGATCTGACTAGTACAGATACGCAGTATTTT
-	once	TRBV21-1	TRBJ2-7	CASSAPAVSYEQYF	TGTGCCAGCAGCGCCCCAGCGGTCTCCTACGAGCAGTACTTC
-	many	TRBV5-1	TRBJ1-4	CASSLAVGKSNEKLFF	TGCGCCAGCAGCTTGGCCGTGGGCAAGTCTAATGAAAAACTGTTTTTT
-	-	TRBV2	TRBJ2-5	CASSASGTSYQETQYF	TGTGCCAGCAGTGCATCCGGGACTTCGTACCAAGAGACCCAGTACTTC
TRBD1	-	TRBV19	TRBJ1-1	CASSELQGSTEAFF	TGTGCCAGTAGTGAATTACAGGGGAGCACTGAAGCTTTCTTT
-	-	TRBV28	TRBJ1-1	CASSTGMSTEAFF	TGTGCCAGCAGCACAGGGATGAGCACTGAAGCTTTCTTT
-	-	TRBV3-1/TRBV3-2	TRBJ2-7	CASSQVSYEQYF	TGTGCCAGCAGCCAAGTCAGCTACGAGCAGTACTTC
-	-	TRBV5-6	TRBJ2-1	CASSLNREEQFF	TGTGCCAGCAGCTTGAACAGGGAGGAGCAGTTCTTC
TRBD1	once	TRBV7-2	TRBJ1-6	CASIMYSGGQSPLHF	TGTGCCAGCATTATGTACTCAGGGGGACAATCACCCCTCCACTTT
TRBD2	-	TRBV28	TRBJ2-7	CASQTSGRLYEQYF	TGTGCCAGCCAAACTAGCGGGAGGTTGTACGAGCAGTACTTC
-	-	TRBV6-5	TRBJ1-1	CASSYTELNTEAFF	TGTGCCAGCAGTTACACAGAATTGAACACTGAAGCTTTCTTT
TRBD1	-	TRBV19	TRBJ1-4	CASNSQGANSNEKLFF	TGTGCCAGTAACTCGCAGGGGGCCAACTCTAATGAAAAACTGTTTTTT
-	few	TRBV11-3	TRBJ1-1	CASSWGRGNTEAFF	TGTGCCAGCAGCTGGGGCAGAGGGAACACTGAAGCTTTCTTT
-	few	TRBV13	TRBJ1-1	CASRPAGGMYISEAFF	TGTGCCAGCAGACCGGCCGGGGGGATGTATATATCTGAAGCTTTCTTT
TRBD2	-	TRBV27	TRBJ2-1	CASRQGRGRSYNEQFF	TGTGCCAGCAGACAAGGTCGCGGGAGATCCTACAATGAGCAGTTCTTC